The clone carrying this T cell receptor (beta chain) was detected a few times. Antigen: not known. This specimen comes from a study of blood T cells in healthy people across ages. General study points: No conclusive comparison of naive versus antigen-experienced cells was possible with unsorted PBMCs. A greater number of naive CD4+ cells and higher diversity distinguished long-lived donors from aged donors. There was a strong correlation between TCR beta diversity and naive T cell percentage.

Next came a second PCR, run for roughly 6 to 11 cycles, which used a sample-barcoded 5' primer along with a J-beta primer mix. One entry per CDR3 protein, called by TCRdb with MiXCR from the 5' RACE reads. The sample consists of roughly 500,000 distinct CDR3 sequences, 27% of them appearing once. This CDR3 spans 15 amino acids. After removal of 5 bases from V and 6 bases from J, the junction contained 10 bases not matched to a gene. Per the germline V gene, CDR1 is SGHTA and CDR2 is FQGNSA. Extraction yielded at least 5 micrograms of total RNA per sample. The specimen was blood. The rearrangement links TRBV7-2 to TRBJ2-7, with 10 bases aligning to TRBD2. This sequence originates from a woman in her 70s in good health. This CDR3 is CASSQLASGSLEQYF. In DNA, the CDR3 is TGTGCCAGCAGCCAGTTGGCTAGCGGGAGTCTCGAGCAGTACTTC.